Listed below are T cell receptor beta chains from one sample, sequenced in a study of regulatory T cells in long-lasting Graves disease. Using its own MiXCR run on the multiplex PCR reads, TCRdb lists one record per CDR3 protein. The sample carries about 470,000 distinct CDR3 sequences, under 25% recorded once. The specimen comprised peripheral blood mononuclear cells (PBMCs), sampled when the disease was refractory, from a patient treated with antithyroid drugs. Every receptor here comes from a female donor with Graves disease. Both conserved end residues are part of each CDR3. Each record gives: V gene, J gene, D gene, clone size, CDR3 protein, CDR3 DNA. A D gene is named only where the DNA matches it firmly. Only part of the rows carry a size: once, few, many, or a class if the clone is expanded.

TRBV6-5,TRBJ2-5,-,-,CASSFKYGQGKETQYF,TGTGCCAGCAGTTTCAAGTATGGGCAGGGGAAAGAGACCCAGTACTTC
TRBV20-1,TRBJ2-3,-,many,CSARVGGPTDTQYF,TGCAGTGCTAGAGTTGGTGGCCCCACAGATACGCAGTATTTT
TRBV6-1,TRBJ2-5,-,many,CASSHTGPRGETQYF,TGTGCCAGCAGTCATACCGGGCCCCGAGGGGAGACCCAGTACTTC
TRBV5-1,TRBJ2-3,-,-,CASWLQEDTQYF,TGCGCCAGCTGGCTGCAAGAAGATACGCAGTATTTT
TRBV27,TRBJ2-2,TRBD1,many,CASSLSRTGKVWNTGELFF,TGTGCCAGCAGTTTATCCAGGACAGGGAAAGTGTGGAACACCGGGGAGCTGTTTTTT
TRBV12-3/TRBV12-4,TRBJ2-5,-,many,CASSFRQHYTEGETQYF,TGTGCCAGCAGTTTTAGACAGCACTATACCGAGGGAGAGACCCAGTACTTC
TRBV19,TRBJ1-1,-,few,CATQRGWGTEAFF,TGTGCCACCCAACGGGGGTGGGGCACTGAAGCTTTCTTT
TRBV2,TRBJ2-6,TRBD1,many,CASSEGYRGISGANVLTF,TGTGCCAGCAGTGAAGGCTACAGGGGCATCTCTGGGGCCAACGTCCTGACTTTC
TRBV4-3,TRBJ1-2,-,few,CASSQVIPGSYGYTF,TGCGCCAGCAGCCAAGTGATCCCCGGCAGTTATGGCTACACCTTC
TRBV12-3/TRBV12-4,TRBJ1-1,TRBD1,many,CASSPRQGRKEAFF,TGTGCCAGCAGTCCTAGACAGGGCAGAAAAGAAGCTTTCTTT
TRBV19,TRBJ1-1,-,-,CASSPGREGKEAFF,TGTGCCAGTAGTCCCGGACGGGAAGGGAAGGAAGCTTTCTTT
TRBV19,TRBJ1-5,TRBD1,many,CASSMTGGAGSQPQHF,TGTGCCAGTAGTATGACAGGGGGCGCGGGAAGTCAGCCCCAGCATTTT
TRBV27,TRBJ1-3,TRBD1,-,CASSLSGQVGGGNTIYF,TGTGCCAGCAGTTTATCGGGACAGGTTGGAGGTGGAAACACCATATATTTT
TRBV6-1,TRBJ2-7,TRBD1,many,CASSTRTGIHEQYF,TGTGCCAGCAGCACAAGGACAGGGATCCACGAGCAGTACTTC
TRBV20-1,TRBJ1-5,-,-,CSAPDSDNQPQHF,TGCAGTGCTCCAGACAGCGACAATCAGCCCCAGCATTTT
TRBV20-1,TRBJ1-2,-,many,CSAISWGYNYGYTF,TGCAGTGCTATTTCATGGGGGTACAACTATGGCTACACCTTC
TRBV4-1,TRBJ1-2,-,once,CASSQVAHYGYTF,TGCGCCAGCAGCCAAGTAGCCCACTATGGCTACACCTTC
TRBV4-2,TRBJ1-5,-,once,CASSQEANQPQHF,TGTGCCAGCAGCCAAGAGGCTAATCAGCCCCAGCATTTT
TRBV19,TRBJ1-1,-,-,CASSTARGVNTEAFF,TGTGCCAGTAGTACCGCCCGGGGGGTCAACACTGAAGCTTTCTTT
TRBV7-9,TRBJ1-5,-,-,CASSLGPRQPQHF,TGTGCCAGCAGCTTGGGACCCCGGCAGCCCCAGCATTTT
TRBV6-5,TRBJ1-5,TRBD1,many,CASSYTGGPNQPQHF,TGTGCCAGCAGTTACACAGGGGGCCCAAATCAGCCCCAGCATTTT
TRBV12-3/TRBV12-4,TRBJ1-5,-,few,CASSSPSNQPQHF,TGTGCCAGCAGTTCTCCTTCCAATCAGCCCCAGCATTTT
TRBV6-1,TRBJ2-2,TRBD2,many,CASSKPTLEVAGGETGELFF,TGTGCCAGCAGTAAACCCACCTTGGAGGTAGCGGGAGGAGAGACCGGGGAGCTGTTTTTT
TRBV7-8,TRBJ2-2,-,many,CASSIGRLNTGELFF,TGTGCCAGCAGCATCGGACGGTTGAACACCGGGGAGCTGTTTTTT
TRBV2,TRBJ2-7,-,-,CAGSPEAKSYEQYF,TGTGCCGGCAGCCCCGAGGCGAAGTCCTACGAGCAGTACTTC
TRBV10-3,TRBJ1-1,-,many,CAILRAPGTEAFF,TGTGCCATCCTCCGGGCGCCGGGCACTGAAGCTTTCTTT
TRBV11-2,TRBJ2-5,TRBD1,many,CASSLGQGLQETQYF,TGTGCCAGCAGCCTCGGACAGGGGCTCCAAGAGACCCAGTACTTC
TRBV4-1,TRBJ1-5,-,-,CASSQFVFEQVSNQPQHF,TGCGCCAGCAGCCAATTTGTCTTTGAACAGGTCAGCAATCAGCCCCAGCATTTT
TRBV11-3,TRBJ1-1,TRBD1,-,CASSREQGLEAFF,TGTGCCAGCAGCCGTGAACAGGGGCTTGAAGCTTTCTTT
TRBV13,TRBJ2-7,-,few,CASSLLLVSASSSYEQYF,TGTGCCAGCAGCTTACTCTTGGTTAGCGCCTCGAGCTCCTACGAGCAGTACTTC
TRBV11-2,TRBJ2-6,-,-,CASSLGVMRDDDHGANVLTF,TGTGCCAGCAGCTTAGGGGTTATGAGGGATGATGATCATGGGGCCAACGTCCTGACTTTC
TRBV28,TRBJ1-6,-,many,CASILSSYNSPLHF,TGTGCCAGCATCCTGAGCTCCTATAATTCACCCCTCCACTTT
TRBV24-1,TRBJ2-7,-,many,CATSGGNSYEQYF,TGTGCCACCAGTGGGGGTAACTCCTACGAGCAGTACTTC
TRBV11-2,TRBJ2-5,TRBD1,many,CASSFPGQGPETQYF,TGTGCCAGCAGCTTTCCGGGACAGGGGCCAGAGACCCAGTACTTC
TRBV7-9,TRBJ1-4,-,once,CASSFGLGLFF,TGTGCCAGCAGCTTCGGGTTAGGACTGTTTTTT
TRBV20-1,TRBJ2-5,-,many,CSASIRETQYF,TGCAGTGCTAGCATTCGGGAGACCCAGTACTTC
TRBV7-3,TRBJ1-1,-,-,CASSPSSETPTAQAFF,TGTGCCAGCAGCCCATCTTCAGAGACACCCACTGCGCAAGCTTTCTTT
TRBV11-2,TRBJ2-5,-,many,CASSLGRAQGTQYF,TGTGCCAGCAGCTTAGGAAGGGCGCAGGGGACCCAGTACTTC
TRBV11-2,TRBJ2-7,-,-,CASSLVGGQYF,TGTGCCAGCAGCTTAGTAGGCGGGCAGTACTTC
TRBV20-1,TRBJ2-5,TRBD2,few,CSARNSGSETQYF,TGCAGTGCTAGGAATAGCGGGAGCGAGACCCAGTACTTC
TRBV4-3,TRBJ2-7,-,-,CASSQDGIAGSYEQYF,TGCGCCAGCAGCCAAGATGGCATTGCGGGAAGCTACGAGCAGTACTTC
TRBV12-3/TRBV12-4,TRBJ1-6,-,many,CASSFTGTGGISNSPLHF,TGTGCCAGCAGTTTCACAGGGACTGGAGGAATTTCGAATTCACCCCTCCACTTT
TRBV7-9,TRBJ1-5,-,-,CASSSWAAPPGQPQHF,TGTGCCAGCAGCTCCTGGGCGGCTCCGCCCGGTCAGCCCCAGCATTTT
TRBV11-2,TRBJ2-5,TRBD1,many,CASSPGGTGRETQYF,TGTGCCAGCAGCCCTGGGGGGACAGGGAGAGAGACCCAGTACTTC
TRBV30,TRBJ1-1,-,-,CAWSQGTEAFF,TGTGCCTGGAGTCAGGGCACTGAAGCTTTCTTT